The 16 T cell receptor beta chains given below trace back to one sample, sequenced in a study of blood T cell repertoires in COVID-19. Using immunoSEQ multiplex PCR, the repertoire was profiled, and TCRdb retains in-frame clones only, with some absent. The profile covers under 200,000 clones, with roughly 87% appearing a single time and 7% taken by the ten largest. The sequenced sample consisted of PBMCs or T cells enriched from blood (not recorded which). These TCRs come from a woman between 45 and 65 years old who had recovered from COVID-19.

The V and J genes are TRBV5-1 and TRBJ2-2, with 10 bases fitting TRBD2. This CDR3 is 17 amino acids long. Germline CDR1 SGHRS, CDR2 YFSETQ. The V and J ends lost 0 bases and 4 bases, in that order; junction bases with no gene match: 6. CDR3 protein: CASSLASSGSSTGELFF. In DNA, the CDR3 is TGCGCCAGCAGCTTGGCCTCTAGCGGGAGTAGCACCGGGGAGCTGTTTTTT. The entire variable domain, with the rest obtained from reference TRBV5-1 and TRBJ2-2, is as follows: KAGVTQTPRYLIKTRGQQVTLSCSPISGHRSVSWYQQTPGQGLQFLFEYFSETQRNKGNFPGRFSGRQFSNSRSEMNVSTLELGDSALYLCASSLASSGSSTGELFFGEGSRLTVL.

This clone has just one count. The chain joins TRBV5-1 to TRBJ2-3, with 10 positions matching TRBD2. V lost 2 bases and J lost 1; bases outside the gene matches: 4. Germline loops: CDR1 SGHRS, CDR2 YFSETQ. The CDR3 has 16 residues. Here the CDR3 reads CASSFTSGKGTDTQYF. The CDR3 bases are TGCGCCAGCAGCTTTACTAGCGGGAAAGGCACAGATACGCAGTATTTT.

This clone was counted between two and nine times. The V call is TRBV29-1, the J call TRBJ1-1; D may be TRBD1 (5 bases). The CDR3 consists of 13 residues. The V end was cut by 6 bases, the J end by 7 bases, with 18 bases between. CDR1 is SQVTM, CDR2 ANQGSEA, per germline. CDR3 in amino acids: CSVRGGKEGEAFF. CDR3 in DNA: TGCAGCGTCCGCGGGGGGAAGGAAGGTGAAGCTTTCTTT.

V and J are TRBV19 and TRBJ1-1, with D perhaps TRBD1 (6 bases). The germline V gene has CDR1 LNHDA and CDR2 SQIVND (reference sequence). V lost 6 bases and J 0 bases, leaving 14 bases between the germline ends. The CDR3 covers 15 residues. The CDR3 here is CASSLKTGVNTEAFF. CDR3 nucleotide sequence: TGTGCCAGTAGCCTTAAGACAGGAGTGAACACTGAAGCTTTCTTT.

The genes are TRBV6-5 and TRBJ2-1, with 13 bases lining up with TRBD2. Losses at the gene ends were 7 bases for V and 10 bases for J; bases not matched to a gene: 10. Germline loops: CDR1 MNHEY, CDR2 SVGAGI. The CDR3 length is 15 residues. CDR3 loop: CASTRTSGSSAEQFF. DNA of the CDR3: TGTGCCAGCACCAGGACTAGCGGGAGTTCGGCGGAGCAGTTCTTC.

As to this clone: The same CDR3 can be traced to other DNA sequences in this sample. The chain uses TRBV5-6 and TRBJ1-4; 8 positions match TRBD1. This CDR3 region has 16 residues. The V gene end was trimmed by 4 bases and the J gene end by 0 bases; junction bases not matched to a gene: 5. From germline, CDR1 is SGHDT and CDR2 YYEEEE. CDR3 coding DNA: TGTGCCAGCAGCCGAGGACAGGGTGCAACTAATGAAAAACTGTTTTTT. It encodes CASSRGQGATNEKLFF.

A remark on this clone: One end of the junction is discordant with germline, which a read error may explain. The rearrangement joins TRBV3-1 (or the pseudogene TRBV3-2) to TRBJ2-2, with unresolved D. The CDR3 has 14 amino acids. The germline V gene has CDR1 LGHDT and CDR2 YNNKEL (reference sequence). The CDR3 bases are TGTGCCAGCAGCTCCGCCTCTAACAGCGGGGAGCTGTTTTTT. Its protein product is CASSSASNSGELFF.

The V call is TRBV29-1, the J call TRBJ1-1; 9 bases align to TRBD1. The V segment lost 6 bases and the J segment 2 bases; nucleotides outside the gene matches: 10. Germline V gives CDR1 SQVTM, CDR2 ANQGSEA. The CDR3 length is 15 residues. CDR3 in amino acids: CSVTGGTGYNTEAFF. CDR3 coding DNA: TGCAGCGTCACCGGCGGGACAGGGTATAACACTGAAGCTTTCTTT.

This chain links TRBV2 with TRBJ2-3, with 11 bases aligning to TRBD1. V shed 6 bases, J shed 5 bases, and the junction held 1 base outside the gene matches. CDR3 length equals 13 residues. Germline loops: CDR1 SNHLY, CDR2 FYNNEI. The CDR3 DNA reads TGTGCCAGCAGGGGACAGGGGGTAGATACGCAGTATTTT. This codes for CASRGQGVDTQYF.

The chain employs TRBV7-2 and TRBJ2-1; D may be TRBD2 (7 bases). Trimming took 5 bases from V and 6 from J, leaving 17 bases between them. The CDR3 is 15 residues long. CDR1 and CDR2 (germline): SGHTA, FQGNSA. CDR3 sequence (DNA): TGTGCCAGCAGCCCCCCTAGTAGGGGGGGCAATGAGCAGTTCTTC. Its translation: CASSPPSRGGNEQFF.

This chain joins TRBV19 and TRBJ1-1; the D gene is possibly TRBD1 (6 bases). CDR3 length: 17 residues. Trimming took 6 bases from V and 1 from J, leaving 21 bases between them. Germline V gene lookup returns CDR1 LNHDA and CDR2 SQIVND (reference sequence). The DNA for the CDR3 is TGTGCCAGTAGCTTCCTTTTCCCGGGCAGGGGGAACACTGAAGCTTTCTTT. This codes for CASSFLFPGRGNTEAFF.

The rearrangement joins TRBV19 to TRBJ2-1; the D gene is possibly TRBD1 (6 bases). Trimming left V 0 bases short and J 7 bases short, with 16 bases between. This CDR3 contains 16 residues. From germline, CDR1 is LNHDA and CDR2 SQIVND (reference sequence). CDR3: CASSIDVQGLGNEQFF. CDR3 DNA: TGTGCCAGTAGTATAGATGTCCAGGGGTTAGGTAATGAGCAGTTCTTC.

J is TRBJ2-3 and V is TRBV19, with TRBD2 matching 10 bases. This CDR3 has 15 residues. The V segment lost 3 bases and the J segment 4 bases; nucleotides outside the gene matches: 4. In germline, CDR1 is LNHDA, CDR2 SQIVND (reference sequence). CDR3 DNA sequence: TGTGCCAGTAGTATCCCACTAGCGGGATCAGATACGCAGTATTTT. This sequence encodes CASSIPLAGSDTQYF. Combining the CDR3 with reference TRBV19 and TRBJ2-3 gives the whole variable domain DGGITQSPKYLFRKEGQNVTLSCEQNLNHDAMYWYRQDPGQGLRLIYYSQIVNDFQKGDIAEGYSVSREKKESFPLTVTSAQKNPTAFYLCASSIPLAGSDTQYFGPGTRLTVL.

The chain carries TRBV29-1 and TRBJ2-1; TRBD2 matches 7 bases. Germline loops: CDR1 SQVTM, CDR2 ANQGSEA. V was clipped by 5 bases and J by 8 bases; unmatched bases: 9. The CDR3 is 13 residues long. The CDR3 protein is CSVSTGTNHEQFF. The CDR3 region has the DNA TGCAGCGTTTCCACCGGGACTAATCATGAGCAGTTCTTC.

V is TRBV7-9 and J is TRBJ1-4; possible D gene TRBD1, 5 bases. Between the trimmed V and J ends, which lost 0 bases and 0 bases, there was a span of 11 bases. CDR3 size: 17 residues. CDR1 is SEHNR and CDR2 is FQNEAQ in the germline V gene (reference sequence). CDR3 nucleotide sequence: TGTGCCAGCAGCTTAGCGGGGACGGGGGCAACTAATGAAAAACTGTTTTTT. It codes for CASSLAGTGATNEKLFF.

The chain combines TRBV6-1 with TRBJ1-4; no firm D call. The CDR3 totals 15 residues. CDR1 and CDR2 from the germline V gene are MNHNS and SASEGT. Trimming removed 1 base from V and 8 bases from J, with 14 bases in between. The CDR3 sequence: CASSEGAAGGEKLFF. For the CDR3, the DNA is TGTGCCAGCAGTGAAGGGGCAGCCGGTGGGGAAAAACTGTTTTTT.